The 30 T cell receptor beta chains below all came from one sample that was sequenced in a study of blood T cell repertoires in COVID-19. Repertoires were generated with immunoSEQ multiplex PCR, while TCRdb's copy carries only in-frame clones and drops some. The table has 25,000 to 40,000 clones, about 85% seen once. Sequencing was performed on peripheral blood. These receptor sequences come from a woman aged 60-75 years with active COVID-19.

This chain uses TRBV19 with TRBJ2-3, with 7 bases that match TRBD1. Germline lookup yields CDR1 LNHDA and CDR2 SQIVND (reference sequence). The CDR3 contains 20 residues. The J segment lost 5 bases and the V segment lost 3 bases, leaving 23 bases of the junction unmatched. The CDR3 sequence is CASSMGPGYRGHKTGDTQYF. In nucleotides, the CDR3 is TGTGCCAGTAGTATGGGGCCAGGATACAGGGGACATAAAACAGGAGATACGCAGTATTTT.

The V call is TRBV3-1 (or the pseudogene TRBV3-2), the J call TRBJ1-6; 8 bases are a match to TRBD1. Germline values: CDR1 LGHDT, CDR2 YNNKEL (reference sequence). The J segment lost 6 bases and the V segment lost 3 bases, leaving 7 bases of the junction unmatched. The CDR3 extends over 16 amino acids. The CDR3 here is CASSQSRQGSNSPLHF. CDR3 DNA: TGTGCCAGCAGCCAGAGCAGACAGGGGAGTAATTCACCCCTCCACTTT.

The chain recombines TRBV5-1 with TRBJ2-2; 8 bases match TRBD1. The CDR3 runs 16 residues. V shed 4 bases and J 2 bases; nucleotides not matched to a gene: 7. The germline gives CDR1 SGHRS, CDR2 YFSETQ. Here the CDR3 DNA reads TGCGCCAGCAGCATCGCAGGGGGCTTAAACACCGGGGAGCTGTTTTTT. It specifies CASSIAGGLNTGELFF. The entire variable domain, with the rest obtained from reference TRBV5-1 and TRBJ2-2, is as follows: KAGVTQTPRYLIKTRGQQVTLSCSPISGHRSVSWYQQTPGQGLQFLFEYFSETQRNKGNFPGRFSGRQFSNSRSEMNVSTLELGDSALYLCASSIAGGLNTGELFFGEGSRLTVL.

J is TRBJ1-6 and V is TRBV30; unclear D gene. The CDR3 covers 16 residues. Germline lookup yields CDR1 GTSNPN and CDR2 SVGIG (reference sequence). The V and J ends lost 0 bases and 4 bases respectively, with 13 bases between them. The CDR3 spells CAWSVGRREYNSPLHF. The CDR3 DNA reads TGTGCCTGGAGTGTTGGACGTCGGGAATATAATTCACCCCTCCACTTT.

V is TRBV10-3 and J is TRBJ1-3; D possibly corresponds to TRBD1 (5 bases). V was clipped by 7 bases and J by 0 bases, with 10 bases between them. This CDR3 is built from 14 residues. CDR1 and CDR2 from the germline V gene are ENHRY and SYGVKD. DNA of the CDR3: TGTGCCATCACGCGGGGGGACTCTGGAAACACCATATATTTT. Translation gives CAITRGDSGNTIYF.

This clone was picked up a small number of times. The rearrangement uses TRBV2 and TRBJ2-7, with 10 bases identical to TRBD2. Trimming took 6 bases from V and 2 from J; bases not matched to a gene: 7. The V gene's germline CDR1 is SNHLY and CDR2 FYNNEI. This CDR3 has 15 amino acids. CDR3 sequence: CASSYTSGVTYEQYF. In nucleotides, the CDR3 is TGTGCCAGCAGCTACACTAGCGGGGTTACCTACGAGCAGTACTTC.

V gene TRBV5-1 combines with J gene TRBJ2-7, with D maybe TRBD2 (7 bases). Germline-derived CDR1 and CDR2 are SGHRS and YFSETQ. This CDR3 spans 15 amino acids. Trimming removed 0 bases at V and 3 bases at J, with 13 bases between. The DNA for the CDR3 is TGCGCCAGCAGCTTGGTCGGGGGGCACGGCTACGAGCAGTACTTC. Residues: CASSLVGGHGYEQYF.

This chain uses TRBV18 with TRBJ2-1; no clear D. Looked up from germline, CDR1 is KGHSH and CDR2 is LQKENI. The V gene lost 3 bases and the J gene lost 4 bases, with 13 bases spanning the gap. CDR3 size: 15 residues. DNA of the CDR3: TGTGCCAGCTCACCGTCGAACCGGCGGTACAATGAGCAGTTCTTC. It codes for CASSPSNRRYNEQFF.

The chain employs TRBV5-1 and TRBJ2-3, with 11 nucleotides matching TRBD2. Germline V gene lookup returns CDR1 SGHRS and CDR2 YFSETQ. This CDR3 comprises 16 residues. With 4 bases clipped from V and 3 bases from J, the junction kept 7 bases outside the gene matches. CDR3 bases: TGCGCCAGCAGCCTCCAACTAGCGGGGGCGACAGATACGCAGTATTTT. It codes for CASSLQLAGATDTQYF. Full variable domain (rest looked up from reference TRBV5-1 and TRBJ2-3): KAGVTQTPRYLIKTRGQQVTLSCSPISGHRSVSWYQQTPGQGLQFLFEYFSETQRNKGNFPGRFSGRQFSNSRSEMNVSTLELGDSALYLCASSLQLAGATDTQYFGPGTRLTVL.

Here the CDR3 reads CASSTLSMTKNLNYGYTF. The CDR3 coding sequence is TGTGCCAGCTCAACTCTTTCGATGACAAAGAACCTTAACTATGGCTACACCTTC. V is TRBV18 and J is TRBJ1-2; no clear D. Germline V CDR1 and CDR2: KGHSH, LQKENI. The V and J ends lost 5 bases and 1 base respectively, with 23 bases between them. The CDR3 loop spans 18 amino acids.

V is TRBV5-1 and J is TRBJ2-7; a weak D match, TRBD1 (6 bases). Per the germline V gene, CDR1 is SGHRS and CDR2 is YFSETQ. This CDR3 is 15 amino acids long. The V gene lost 4 bases and the J gene lost 0 bases, with 14 bases spanning the gap. CDR3 in amino acids: CASSPYDRSSYEQYF. The CDR3 coding sequence is TGCGCCAGCAGCCCCTACGACAGGAGCTCCTACGAGCAGTACTTC.

This clone was recorded a few times. This chain links TRBV28 with TRBJ1-5, with 8 bases aligning to TRBD1. The J segment lost 4 bases and the V segment lost 7 bases, leaving 9 bases of the junction unmatched. Germline lookup yields CDR1 MDHEN and CDR2 SYDVKM. This CDR3 contains 15 residues. The CDR3 here is CASKSGTGRNQPQHF. CDR3 DNA sequence: TGTGCCAGCAAATCCGGGACAGGAAGGAATCAGCCCCAGCATTTT.

This chain links TRBV19 with TRBJ2-7; TRBD2 matches 11 bases. CDR1 is LNHDA and CDR2 is SQIVND in the germline V gene (reference sequence). The CDR3 is made up of 14 amino acids. V lost 5 bases, J lost 6 bases, and 6 bases stayed unmatched. The CDR3 coding sequence is TGTGCCAGTAGTGATCTAGCGGGGGGAGCCGAGCAGTACTTC. This sequence encodes CASSDLAGGAEQYF.

The rearrangement uses TRBV28 and TRBJ1-6; 8 bases are shared with TRBD1. After removal of 6 bases from V and 10 bases from J, the junction contained 14 bases not matched to a gene. CDR1 and CDR2 from the germline V gene are MDHEN and SYDVKM. The CDR3 covers 16 residues. In nucleotides, the CDR3 is TGTGCCAGCAGACTTCCAGGACAGGGACGAGAGTCACCCCTCCACTTT. This translates into CASRLPGQGRESPLHF.

This chain joins TRBV11-1 and TRBJ2-1; D possibly corresponds to TRBD2 (6 bases). Germline V lookup: CDR1 SGHAT, CDR2 FQDESV (reference sequence). The V gene lost 5 bases and the J gene lost 3 bases, with 8 bases spanning the gap. CDR3 length: 13 amino acids. The CDR3 coding sequence is TGTGCCAGCAGCGGCGGGAACTACAATGAGCAGTTCTTC. This sequence encodes CASSGGNYNEQFF.

The CDR3 here is CASSPQASSYNEQFF. In DNA, the CDR3 is TGTGCCAGCAGCCCACAGGCTAGCTCCTACAATGAGCAGTTCTTC. The rearrangement joins TRBV7-2 to TRBJ2-1; possibly TRBD1 for D (5 bases). The CDR3 is 15 amino acids. Trimming took off 5 bases at V and 0 bases at J, with 11 bases between the two ends. Germline CDR1 and CDR2: SGHTA and FQGNSA.

This sequence joins TRBV6-6 and TRBJ1-3, with D perhaps TRBD1 (6 bases). In germline, CDR1 is MNHNY, CDR2 SVGAGI (reference sequence). The CDR3 is made up of 14 amino acids. V gave up 3 bases and J gave up 7 bases, with 13 bases separating them. The CDR3 is CASSYQGSENTIYF. CDR3 nucleotides: TGTGCCAGCAGTTATCAGGGGTCGGAGAACACCATATATTTT.

The V gene is TRBV28, the J gene TRBJ2-7; D gene unclear. Germline CDR1 MDHEN, CDR2 SYDVKM. This CDR3 has 17 amino acids. Trimming removed 1 base from V and 0 bases from J, with 16 bases in between. The CDR3 DNA follows: TGTGCCAGCAGTTTATTGGTAAGGAAGGAGAGCTCCTACGAGCAGTACTTC. Its protein product is CASSLLVRKESSYEQYF.

The rearrangement links TRBV28 to TRBJ2-1, with D possibly being TRBD2 (6 bases). V was shortened by 2 bases and J by 3 bases, with 17 bases between the two germline ends. This CDR3 has 17 amino acids. Germline CDR1 reads MDHEN; CDR2 reads SYDVKM. The CDR3 sequence: CASSLVAGAGNYNEQFF. CDR3 coding DNA: TGTGCCAGCAGTTTAGTGGCCGGGGCGGGAAACTACAATGAGCAGTTCTTC. The whole variable domain, filled in from reference TRBV28 and TRBJ2-1, reads DVKVTQSSRYLVKRTGEKVFLECVQDMDHENMFWYRQDPGLGLRLIYFSYDVKMKEKGDIPEGYSVSREKKERFSLILESASTNQTSMYLCASSLVAGAGNYNEQFFGPGTRLTVL.

The genes are TRBV28 and TRBJ2-7; 9 bases agree with TRBD2. The CDR3 sequence is 15 residues long. J was trimmed by 1 base and V by 2 bases; bases with no gene match: 3. The V gene's germline CDR1 is MDHEN and CDR2 SYDVKM. The CDR3 loop is CASSLERGASYEQYF. CDR3 in DNA: TGTGCCAGCAGTTTAGAGCGGGGGGCTTCCTACGAGCAGTACTTC.

V usage is TRBV7-7 and J usage is TRBJ2-1, with 8 bases that match TRBD2. This CDR3 region has 15 residues. In germline, CDR1 is SSHAT, CDR2 FNYEAQ (reference sequence). Losses at the gene ends were 2 bases for V and 7 bases for J; bases not matched to a gene: 7. The CDR3 nucleotides are TGTGCCAGCAGCTTATCTTTGACTAGCGAGAATGAGCAGTTCTTC. Translation: CASSLSLTSENEQFF.

This sequence joins TRBV7-9 and TRBJ2-1, with TRBD1 as a possible D gene (6 bases). V was trimmed by 7 bases and J by 2 bases, leaving 15 bases between them. The length of the CDR3 is 15 residues. Germline V CDR1 and CDR2: SEHNR, FQNEAQ (reference sequence). This chain's CDR3 is CASTIGQNPYNEQFF. The CDR3 coding sequence is TGTGCCAGCACCATTGGACAGAATCCCTACAATGAGCAGTTCTTC.

In this sample, this clone turned up once. The chain couples TRBV5-4 to TRBJ2-2, with 15 bases fitting TRBD2. Germline CDR1 is SGHNT and CDR2 is YYREEE (reference sequence). This CDR3 contains 17 residues. V trimming: 4 bases; J trimming: 8 bases; junction bases outside the gene matches: 9. As DNA, the CDR3 is TGTGCCAGCAGCCAAGGGACTAGCGGGGGGCACAGTGGGGAGCTGTTTTTT. Translating gives CASSQGTSGGHSGELFF.

The chain joins TRBV6-1 to TRBJ2-7; TRBD2 might be the D (5 bases). Germline CDR1 and CDR2: MNHNS and SASEGT. V was pared by 0 bases and J by 6 bases, with 15 bases between. The CDR3 extends over 15 amino acids. The CDR3 DNA reads TGTGCCAGCAGTGAAGCCATAACGTCCCGGGGCGAGCAGTACTTC. It is translated as CASSEAITSRGEQYF.

This chain connects TRBV4-1 to TRBJ1-4, with 10 nucleotides matching TRBD1. Germline assignment: CDR1 MGHRA and CDR2 YSYEKL. J gave up 4 bases and V 1 base, and 6 bases lay outside the gene matches. The length of the CDR3 is 17 residues. In DNA, the CDR3 is TGCGCCAGCAGCCAAGGACAGGGGGCGAGGGGTAATGAAAAACTGTTTTTT. It translates to CASSQGQGARGNEKLFF.

The V and J genes are TRBV2 and TRBJ2-1; 9 bases align to TRBD2. Germline CDR1 reads SNHLY; CDR2 reads FYNNEI. The CDR3 is 19 residues long. The ends lost 1 base at V and 3 bases at J; junction bases unmatched: 13. CDR3 region: CASSEGGLSGSSLYNEQFF. CDR3 nucleotide sequence: TGTGCCAGCAGTGAAGGGGGACTTAGCGGGAGTAGTCTCTACAATGAGCAGTTCTTC.

The chain couples TRBV28 to TRBJ2-1; D is uncertain. The V end lost 7 bases, the J end lost 3 bases, and 10 bases lay between the germline ends. CDR1 and CDR2 from the germline V gene are MDHEN and SYDVKM. The CDR3 covers 13 residues. CDR3 protein: CASIPTYYNEQFF. The CDR3 DNA reads TGTGCCAGCATCCCAACATACTACAATGAGCAGTTCTTC.

The CDR3 loop reads CASSLSGSPYNEQFF. DNA for the CDR3: TGTGCCAGCAGCTTAAGCGGGAGTCCCTACAATGAGCAGTTCTTC. The chain joins TRBV9 to TRBJ2-1; 8 nucleotides match TRBD2. V shed 4 bases, J shed 2 bases, and the junction held 5 bases outside the gene matches. Germline assignment: CDR1 SGDLS and CDR2 YYNGEE. This CDR3 comprises 15 residues.

V and J are TRBV7-2 and TRBJ1-1; 7 nucleotides agree with TRBD1. The ends lost 9 bases at V and 2 bases at J; junction bases unmatched: 9. CDR3 length: 14 residues. From germline, CDR1 is SGHTA and CDR2 FQGNSA. As DNA, the CDR3 is TGTGCCAGTCAACCGACAGGGCTCAACACTGAAGCTTTCTTT. This sequence encodes CASQPTGLNTEAFF.

V and J are TRBV18 and TRBJ2-5, with 9 bases that match TRBD2. Germline V gene lookup returns CDR1 KGHSH and CDR2 LQKENI. The CDR3 extends over 16 amino acids. Unmatched junction bases numbered 9, after V lost 3 bases and J lost 4 bases. CDR3 sequence (DNA): TGTGCCAGCTCACCGGTTGCGGGAGGGCTGAGAGAGACCCAGTACTTC. This sequence encodes CASSPVAGGLRETQYF.